The present T cell receptor beta chain was sequenced within a study of Graves' ophthalmopathy and Graves' hyperthyroidism. As to this clonotype: The target antigen is unknown.

Study results and caveats: Blood also harbored most expanded thyroid clonotypes above 0.001 frequency.

Ophthalmopathy donors were characterized by moderate-to-severe activity, CAS of at least 3, NOSPECS of at least 4, and duration under 3 months. Someone took the PBMCs out of 10 ml of fresh peripheral blood. From RNA, the CDR3 regions of TCR beta chains were amplified and sequenced. Second-round multiplex PCR came after a first-round RT-PCR that employed HTBI primers. Via MiXCR, TCRdb re-called the multiplex PCR reads, giving one row per CDR3 protein. The repertoire holds about 240,000 distinct CDR3 sequences, with 40% to 50% as singletons. The sequenced sample was peripheral blood. The TCR sequence derives from an adult man with Graves' ophthalmopathy.

CDR3 in DNA: TGTGCCAGCAGTGTCGAGGGAGGGACGCAGTATTTT. Translated: CASSVEGGTQYF. The gene calls are TRBV2 and TRBJ2-3; 7 bases are shared with TRBD2. The CDR3 spans 12 residues. V was pared by 4 bases and J by 9 bases, with 4 bases of the junction left unmatched. Looked up from germline, CDR1 is SNHLY and CDR2 is FYNNEI.